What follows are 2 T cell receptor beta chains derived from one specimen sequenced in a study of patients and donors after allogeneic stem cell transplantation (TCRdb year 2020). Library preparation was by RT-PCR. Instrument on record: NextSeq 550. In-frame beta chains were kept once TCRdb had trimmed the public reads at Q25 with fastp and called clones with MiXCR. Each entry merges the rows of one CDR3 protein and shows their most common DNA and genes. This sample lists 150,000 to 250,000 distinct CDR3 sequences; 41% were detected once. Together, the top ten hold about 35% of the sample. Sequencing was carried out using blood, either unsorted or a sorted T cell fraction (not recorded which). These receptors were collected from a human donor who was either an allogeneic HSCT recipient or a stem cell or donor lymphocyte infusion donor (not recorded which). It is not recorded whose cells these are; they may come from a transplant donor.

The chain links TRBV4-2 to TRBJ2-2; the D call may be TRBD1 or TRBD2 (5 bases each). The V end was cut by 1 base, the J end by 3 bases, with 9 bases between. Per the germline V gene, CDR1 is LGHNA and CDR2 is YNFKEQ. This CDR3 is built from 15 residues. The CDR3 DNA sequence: TGTGCCAGCAGCCAAGGTCAGGGAGACACCGGGGAGCTGTTTTTT. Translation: CASSQGQGDTGELFF.

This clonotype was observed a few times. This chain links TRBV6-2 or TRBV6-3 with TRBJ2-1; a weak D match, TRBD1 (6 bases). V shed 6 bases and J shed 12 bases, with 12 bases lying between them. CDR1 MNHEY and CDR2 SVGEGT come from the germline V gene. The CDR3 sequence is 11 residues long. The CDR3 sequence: CASSRGLAQFF. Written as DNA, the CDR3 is TGTGCCAGCAGCAGGGGATTGGCGCAGTTCTTC.